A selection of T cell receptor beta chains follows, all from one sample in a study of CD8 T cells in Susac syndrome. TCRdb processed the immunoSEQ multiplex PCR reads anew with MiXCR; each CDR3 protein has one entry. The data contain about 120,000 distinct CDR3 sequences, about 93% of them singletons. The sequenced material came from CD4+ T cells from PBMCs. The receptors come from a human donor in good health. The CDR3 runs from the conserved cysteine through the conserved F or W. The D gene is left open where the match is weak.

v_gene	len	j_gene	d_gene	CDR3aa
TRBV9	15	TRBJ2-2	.	CASSVGLKGGGELFF
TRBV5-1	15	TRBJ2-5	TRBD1	CASSLQGILRETQYF
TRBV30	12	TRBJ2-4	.	CAWSVTGNIQYF
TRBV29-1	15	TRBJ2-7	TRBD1	CSVEGRQGSSYEQYF
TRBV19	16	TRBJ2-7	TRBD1	CASTPGSGQGFHEQYF
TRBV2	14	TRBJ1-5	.	CASSERRLDQPQHF
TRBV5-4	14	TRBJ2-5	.	CASSPGLSGETQYF
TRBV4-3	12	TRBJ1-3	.	CASSQGKETIYF
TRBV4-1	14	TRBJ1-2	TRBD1	CASRPNRGSYGYTF
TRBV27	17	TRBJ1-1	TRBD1	CASSSYPPGTGDTEAFF
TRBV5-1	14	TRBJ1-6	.	CASSLEGSDSPLHF
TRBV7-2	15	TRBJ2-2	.	CASSLRAEGTGELFF
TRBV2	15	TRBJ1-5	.	CASSGQTSSNQPQHF
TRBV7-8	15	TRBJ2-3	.	CASSYALRGTDTQYF
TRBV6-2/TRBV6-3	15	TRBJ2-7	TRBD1	CASTLWGQGRSEQYF
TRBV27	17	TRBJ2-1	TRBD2	CASSFETSGSSYNEQFF
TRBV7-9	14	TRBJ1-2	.	CASTTSPGLGGYTF
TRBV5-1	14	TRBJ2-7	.	CASSLGSESYEQYF
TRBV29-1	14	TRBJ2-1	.	CSAPRWRGGNEQFF
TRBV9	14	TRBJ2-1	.	CASSVASSYNEQFF
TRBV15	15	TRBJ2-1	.	CATSRDVSAYNEQFF
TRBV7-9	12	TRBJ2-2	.	CASSGSGQELFF